These 6 T cell receptor beta chains were sequenced from one sample in a study of somatic mutations in cytotoxic T cells in rheumatoid arthritis. Using immunoSEQ multiplex PCR, the repertoire was profiled, and TCRdb retains in-frame clones only, with some absent. The sample carries tens of thousands of clones, about 88% recorded once. The material sequenced was CD8+ T cells sorted from blood. These receptors were taken from an adult with rheumatoid arthritis.

In its sample, this clone was seen once. The chain links TRBV27 to TRBJ1-1; no firm D call. Per germline, CDR1 MNHEY and CDR2 SMNVEV (reference sequence). The CDR3 runs to 13 residues. Trimming pared 8 bases from V and 0 bases from J, leaving 10 bases between. The CDR3 DNA reads TGTGCCAGCTCCATGAACCTGAACACTGAAGCTTTCTTT. Protein product: CASSMNLNTEAFF.

V is TRBV18 and J is TRBJ2-2; 8 bases match TRBD1. CDR1 and CDR2 (germline): KGHSH, LQKENI. The junction had 9 bases not matched to a gene; V was cut back by 5 bases and J by 10 bases. CDR3 length: 14 amino acids. In DNA, the CDR3 is TGTGCCAGCTCAGAAGACAGGGGCGAGGTGGAGCTGTTTTTT. This sequence encodes CASSEDRGEVELFF. The variable domain in full, completed from reference TRBV18 and TRBJ2-2, reads NAGVMQNPRHLVRRRGQEARLRCSPMKGHSHVYWYRQLPEEGLKFMVYLQKENIIDESGMPKERFSAEFPKEGPSILRIQQVVRGDSAAYFCASSEDRGEVELFFGEGSRLTVL.

The gene calls are TRBV7-2 and TRBJ2-5; TRBD1 matches 7 bases. CDR3 length: 15 amino acids. Unmatched junction bases numbered 7, after V lost 1 base and J lost 5 bases. CDR1 and CDR2 from the germline V gene are SGHTA and FQGNSA. DNA for the CDR3: TGTGCCAGCAGCTTAGGCGACAGGGACGTGGAGACCCAGTACTTC. Protein sequence: CASSLGDRDVETQYF. Full variable domain (remainder filled in from reference TRBV7-2 and TRBJ2-5): GAGVSQSPSNKVTEKGKDVELRCDPISGHTALYWYRQSLGQGLEFLIYFQGNSAPDKSGLPSDRFSAERTGGSVSTLTIQRTQQEDSAVYLCASSLGDRDVETQYFGPGTRLLVL.

The CDR3 DNA sequence: TGTGCCAGCAGCTTAATGGGACAGAGCACAGATACGCAGTATTTT. Its protein is CASSLMGQSTDTQYF. V gene TRBV7-3 combines with J gene TRBJ2-3, with TRBD1 matching over 7 bases. From germline, CDR1 is SGHTA and CDR2 FQGTGA. The CDR3 has 15 amino acids. J was trimmed by 0 bases and V by 1 base; bases with no gene match: 1. Drawing the rest from reference TRBV7-3 and TRBJ2-3, the complete variable domain is GAGVSQTPSNKVTEKGKYVELRCDPISGHTALYWYRQSLGQGPEFLIYFQGTGAADDSGLPNDRFFAVRPEGSVSTLKIQRTERGDSAVYLCASSLMGQSTDTQYFGPGTRLTVL.

This clone was observed a handful of times. The chain combines TRBV29-1 with TRBJ1-5, with D perhaps matching TRBD1 (5 bases). Germline assignment: CDR1 SQVTM and CDR2 ANQGSEA. Trimming removed 1 base at V and 7 bases at J, with 11 bases between. This CDR3 has 13 residues. CDR3 sequence reads: CSVEVGEGQPQHF. The CDR3 bases are TGCAGCGTTGAAGTAGGGGAGGGACAGCCCCAGCATTTT.

J is TRBJ2-2 and V is TRBV14; possible D gene TRBD1, 6 bases. The germline V and J ends were trimmed by 1 base and 4 bases, with 13 bases remaining between them. The CDR3 consists of 16 residues. Germline values: CDR1 SGHDN, CDR2 FVKESK. The chain's CDR3 is CASSQVPGHPTGELFF. The CDR3 nucleotides are TGTGCCAGCAGCCAAGTTCCGGGACACCCCACCGGGGAGCTGTTTTTT.